This T cell receptor (beta chain) was sequenced for a study of response to subunit inactivated influenza vaccine. A single record per CDR3 protein comes from TCRdb applying MiXCR to the RT-PCR reads. The sample holds around 500,000 distinct CDR3 sequences, approximately 11% seen once. The study, taken as a whole, reports: Few additional T cells are recruited per seasonal influenza vaccination, authors suggested.

This clonotype was observed a few times. Its antigen is as yet unknown. The germline CDR1 and CDR2 sequences are DFQATT and SNEGSKA (reference sequence). The ends were cut back, 6 bases at V and 3 bases at J, with 15 bases in the middle. The CDR3 runs to 14 residues. The origin of this receptor is a man between 45 and 60 years old who received an inactivated influenza vaccine. The chain uses TRBV20-1 and TRBJ2-1, with D possibly matching TRBD2 (6 bases). The source was PBMCs from blood, collected roughly 6 weeks after vaccination. CDR3 nucleotide sequence: TGCAGTGCCCGGAGGGCTAACTACTACAATGAGCAGTTCTTC. Protein: CSARRANYYNEQFF.